Listed here are 32 T cell receptor beta chains from one sample, sequenced in a study of T-cell reconstitution after alpha-beta-depleted transplantation in children. Unique molecular identifiers were incorporated into the prepared TCRbeta library. Via MiXCR, TCRdb re-called the PCR reads, giving one row per CDR3 protein. The data show 250,000 to 350,000 distinct CDR3 sequences, about a quarter seen once. This sample comprised PBMCs, mostly from graft donor cells, obtained 180 days after TCRalphabeta/CD19-depleted stem cell transplant. The receptors were sampled from a male patient between 5 and 17 years old who had a stem cell transplant for acute lymphoblastic leukemia, so the T cells may come from the graft donor.

This clonotype was seen a single time. One end of the junction does not line up with germline, which may come from a read error. The chain carries TRBV2 and TRBJ2-1, with 10 bases identical to TRBD2. Germline V gene lookup returns CDR1 SNHLY and CDR2 FYNNEI. This CDR3 spans 18 amino acids. CDR3 residues: CAISFGTPAGGPFNEQFF. For the CDR3, the DNA is TGTGCCATCAGTTTTGGGACCCCAGCGGGAGGGCCTTTCAATGAGCAGTTCTTC.

This clonotype appeared a few times. The chain recombines TRBV7-9 with TRBJ2-7; 12 bases fit TRBD1. CDR3 length: 15 residues. CDR1 is SEHNR, CDR2 FQNEAQ, per germline (reference sequence). V was pared by 1 base and J by 11 bases, with 9 bases of the junction left unmatched. CDR3 protein: CASSLVGGTGGEEYF. The CDR3 coding sequence is TGTGCCAGCAGCTTAGTAGGTGGGACAGGGGGCGAAGAGTACTTC.

This clonotype was observed many times. The chain couples TRBV4-1 to TRBJ2-7, with D unresolved. Trimming cost V 1 base and J 10 bases, with 8 bases left between them. The CDR3 extends over 11 amino acids. The V gene's germline CDR1 is MGHRA and CDR2 YSYEKL. The CDR3 sequence is CASSQGRFQYF. CDR3 DNA sequence: TGCGCCAGCAGCCAAGGACGGTTCCAGTACTTC.

The CDR3 reads CASSFLPSGEKLFF. Written as DNA, the CDR3 is TGTGCCAGCAGTTTCCTTCCTTCGGGTGAAAAACTGTTTTTT. The chain recombines TRBV27 with TRBJ1-4, with no clear D. The germline V gene has CDR1 MNHEY and CDR2 SMNVEV (reference sequence). The ends were cut back, 3 bases at V and 7 bases at J, with 12 bases in the middle. This CDR3 contains 14 residues.

This clonotype occurred many times. The V and J genes are TRBV4-1 and TRBJ2-7, with TRBD2 as a possible D gene (5 bases). V dropped 1 base and J dropped 1 base, with 8 bases sitting between them. This CDR3 region has 14 residues. Germline lookup yields CDR1 MGHRA and CDR2 YSYEKL. CDR3 nucleotides: TGCGCCAGCAGCCAAGGCAGCGGTTCCTACGAGCAGTACTTC. It yields the protein CASSQGSGSYEQYF.

This clonotype was found many times. V is TRBV6-5 and J is TRBJ2-3, with D possibly matching TRBD2 (5 bases). From germline, CDR1 is MNHEY and CDR2 SVGAGI. The CDR3 covers 16 residues. V gave up 0 bases and J gave up 1 base, with 11 bases separating them. CDR3 DNA: TGTGCCAGCAGTTACTCGGTGGGAGTGCGCACAGATACGCAGTATTTT. It encodes CASSYSVGVRTDTQYF.

CDR3: CASSHAAGVNYEQYF. CDR3 nucleotides: TGCGCCAGCAGCCATGCAGCGGGAGTAAACTACGAGCAGTACTTC. The chain is built from TRBV4-1 and TRBJ2-7, with 8 bases aligning to TRBD2. The CDR3 sequence is 15 residues long. Trimming at V came to 3 bases and at J to 3 bases, leaving 7 bases not matched to a gene. Germline CDR1 reads MGHRA; CDR2 reads YSYEKL.

This clonotype showed up just a few times. The chain links TRBV27 to TRBJ1-2; the D gene is possibly TRBD1 (6 bases). Per germline, CDR1 MNHEY and CDR2 SMNVEV (reference sequence). CDR3 length: 13 amino acids. Trimming stripped 6 bases from V and 4 bases from J, with 12 bases between. The CDR3 protein is CASRGGLRYGYTF. The CDR3 DNA is TGTGCCAGCAGAGGGGGATTACGCTATGGCTACACCTTC.

This chain uses TRBV29-1 with TRBJ2-3; no firm D call. The CDR3 has 13 residues. Trimming took 6 bases from V and 2 from J, leaving 12 bases between them. Germline lookup yields CDR1 SQVTM and CDR2 ANQGSEA. CDR3: CSVGSYPTDTQYF. The CDR3 DNA is TGCAGCGTGGGGTCCTACCCCACAGATACGCAGTATTTT.

This chain connects TRBV28 to TRBJ2-3, with D possibly matching TRBD1 (6 bases). V was clipped by 3 bases and J by 2 bases, with 15 bases between them. CDR1 is MDHEN, CDR2 SYDVKM, per germline. The length of the CDR3 is 16 residues. CDR3 sequence reads: CASSFRGIFITDTQYF. The CDR3 bases are TGTGCCAGCAGTTTCAGGGGAATCTTTATCACAGATACGCAGTATTTT.

This clonotype was seen just once. V and J are TRBV5-1 and TRBJ2-3; possibly TRBD1 for D (6 bases). The CDR3 covers 14 residues. Between the trimmed V and J ends, which lost 4 bases and 1 base, there was a span of 10 bases. Germline values: CDR1 SGHRS, CDR2 YFSETQ. The CDR3 loop is CASSIRQGTDTQYF. The CDR3 coding sequence is TGCGCCAGCAGCATACGACAGGGCACAGATACGCAGTATTTT. Together with reference TRBV5-1 and TRBJ2-3, the CDR3 gives the full variable domain: KAGVTQTPRYLIKTRGQQVTLSCSPISGHRSVSWYQQTPGQGLQFLFEYFSETQRNKGNFPGRFSGRQFSNSRSEMNVSTLELGDSALYLCASSIRQGTDTQYFGPGTRLTVL.

The CDR3 spells CASSLGQGSQPQHF. The CDR3, as DNA: TGTGCCAGCAGTTTAGGGCAGGGAAGTCAGCCCCAGCATTTT. The V and J genes are TRBV12-3 or TRBV12-4 and TRBJ1-5; the D gene is possibly TRBD1 (5 bases). V was pared by 1 base and J by 6 bases, with 10 bases between. CDR3 length: 14 amino acids.

As concerns this clonotype: Lacking the conserved final phenylalanine or tryptophan, this CDR3 likely reflects a read error. The rearrangement joins TRBV6-5 to TRBJ2-5, with 12 bases lining up with TRBD2. The trim removed 5 bases at V and 5 bases at J, leaving 6 bases unmatched. Germline V gene lookup returns CDR1 MNHEY and CDR2 SVGAGI. This CDR3 region has 15 residues. DNA for the CDR3: TGTGCCAGCAGTCACCGGGGACTAGCGGGTGAGACCCAGTACATC. Amino acid sequence: CASSHRGLAGETQYI.

The chain couples TRBV5-1 to TRBJ2-2; 11 bases are a match to TRBD2. V gave up 5 bases and J gave up 10 bases; unmatched junction bases: 7. The CDR3 consists of 14 residues. CDR1 is SGHRS and CDR2 is YFSETQ in the germline V gene. The CDR3 protein is CASSLAGGPQELFF. The CDR3 DNA follows: TGCGCCAGCAGTTTAGCGGGAGGGCCACAGGAGCTGTTTTTT.

A few counts support this clonotype. The chain couples TRBV2 to TRBJ2-3; 11 bases fit TRBD2. Germline V lookup: CDR1 SNHLY, CDR2 FYNNEI. V lost 7 bases, J lost 3 bases, and 6 bases stayed unmatched. There are 15 residues in the CDR3. Here the CDR3 DNA reads TGTGCCAGCATGGGCCTAGCGGGAGGTACAGATACGCAGTATTTT. As protein: CASMGLAGGTDTQYF.

The chain employs TRBV29-1 and TRBJ2-3; a weak D match, TRBD1 (7 bases). Germline CDR1 reads SQVTM; CDR2 reads ANQGSEA. CDR3 length equals 13 residues. V lost 6 bases and J 2 bases, leaving 12 bases between the germline ends. DNA for the CDR3: TGCAGCGTCGCGGGACAGCTCACAGATACGCAGTATTTT. Amino acids: CSVAGQLTDTQYF.

This clonotype was counted a single time. The chain is built from TRBV29-1 and TRBJ1-1; D is unresolved. Trimming stripped 0 bases from V and 10 bases from J, with 6 bases between. Germline loops: CDR1 SQVTM, CDR2 ANQGSEA. This CDR3 contains 10 residues. Here the CDR3 DNA reads TGCAGCGTTGAAGAGGCAGCAGCTTTCTTT. It encodes CSVEEAAAFF.

This clonotype showed up just a few times. The chain employs TRBV10-2 and TRBJ2-1, with unresolved D. The CDR3 extends over 15 amino acids. From germline, CDR1 is WSHSY and CDR2 SAAADI. Trimming took 2 bases from V and 10 from J, leaving 18 bases between them. This chain's CDR3 is CASSEAPLPTMEQFF. The CDR3 nucleotides are TGCGCCAGCAGTGAGGCACCCCTCCCGACAATGGAGCAGTTCTTC.

This clonotype was counted between two and nine times. A read error may produce the germline difference seen at one junction end. The chain links TRBV6-5 to TRBJ2-1, with 7 bases that match TRBD2. The CDR3 sequence is 14 residues long. CDR1 is MNHEY and CDR2 is SVGAGI in the germline V gene. The CDR3 reads CASSDSASGNEQFF. CDR3 nucleotides: TGTGCCAGCAGTGACTCAGCTAGCGGCAATGAGCAGTTCTTC.

This sequence joins TRBV27 and TRBJ2-7; D is unresolved. Per the germline V gene, CDR1 is MNHEY and CDR2 is SMNVEV (reference sequence). Trimming cost V 4 bases and J 5 bases, with 12 bases left between them. The CDR3 is made up of 13 amino acids. This CDR3 is CASSYSDTNEQYF. CDR3 DNA sequence: TGTGCCAGCAGTTATTCGGATACCAACGAGCAGTACTTC.

This clonotype was observed many times. The J gene is TRBJ2-1, the V gene TRBV5-1; D is perhaps TRBD2 (6 bases). With 4 bases removed from V and 11 bases from J, the gap between germline ends came to 13 bases. The CDR3 extends over 12 amino acids. The germline V gene has CDR1 SGHRS and CDR2 YFSETQ. The DNA of the CDR3 is TGCGCCAGCAGCCCTCATGGGAGGCAGCAGTTCTTC. Translation gives CASSPHGRQQFF.

This clonotype has a handful of counts. The chain is built from TRBV10-3 and TRBJ2-4; D unresolved. Germline V gene lookup returns CDR1 ENHRY and CDR2 SYGVKD. The CDR3 covers 12 residues. The V end lost 4 bases, the J end lost 6 bases, and 7 bases lay between the germline ends. The CDR3 spells CAISALGNIQYF. DNA for the CDR3: TGTGCCATCAGTGCGCTCGGAAACATTCAGTACTTC.

This clonotype was observed a few times. This chain links TRBV21-1 with TRBJ2-1; TRBD1 is taken as the D call from the table, unchecked against the DNA. TRBV21-1 is designated a pseudogene. The CDR3 runs to 16 residues. The CDR3 loop reads CASSVPAASSYNEQFF. The DNA for the CDR3 is TGTGCCAGCAGCGTCCCAGCTGCTAGCTCCTACAATGAGCAGTTCTTC.

J is TRBJ2-1 and V is TRBV11-1; TRBD2 matches at 8 bases. V lost 3 bases and J lost 4; bases outside the gene matches: 17. In germline, CDR1 is SGHAT, CDR2 FQDESV (reference sequence). This CDR3 contains 19 residues. CDR3 sequence (DNA): TGTGCCAGCAGCTTGAAGTTCCGTGGAGCGGGAGAAAGGTACAATGAGCAGTTCTTC. Residues: CASSLKFRGAGERYNEQFF. Full variable domain (outside the CDR3, taken from reference TRBV11-1 and TRBJ2-1): EAEVAQSPRYKITEKSQAVAFWCDPISGHATLYWYRQILGQGPELLVQFQDESVVDDSQLPKDRFSAERLKGVDSTLKIQPAELGDSAMYLCASSLKFRGAGERYNEQFFGPGTRLTVL.

The genes are TRBV20-1 and TRBJ2-2, with 7 bases aligning to TRBD2. Germline loops: CDR1 DFQATT, CDR2 SNEGSKA (reference sequence). CDR3 length: 15 residues. Trimming took 6 bases from V and 6 from J; bases not matched to a gene: 13. The CDR3 DNA reads as TGCAGTGCCACACCAAGACTAGCTTACGCCGGGGAGCTGTTTTTT. This encodes CSATPRLAYAGELFF.

V gene TRBV12-5 combines with J gene TRBJ2-3; D remains ambiguous. This CDR3 region has 14 residues. CDR1 is LGHNT and CDR2 is FRNRAP in the germline V gene. Trimming pared 8 bases from V and 0 bases from J, leaving 12 bases between. The CDR3 DNA sequence: TGTGCTAGTACCCATTTCCCGAGCACAGATACGCAGTATTTT. Amino acid sequence: CASTHFPSTDTQYF.

The V and J genes are TRBV20-1 and TRBJ2-5; TRBD2 agrees at 8 bases. Germline V lookup: CDR1 DFQATT, CDR2 SNEGSKA (reference sequence). With V trimmed by 3 bases and J by 2 bases, 8 bases remained unmatched. The CDR3 extends over 15 amino acids. The CDR3 region is CSARPGLGGQETQYF. The CDR3 coding sequence is TGCAGTGCTAGGCCGGGACTAGGAGGGCAAGAGACCCAGTACTTC.

J is TRBJ2-1 and V is TRBV12-3 or TRBV12-4, with 10 bases aligning to TRBD1. This CDR3 contains 14 residues. V was pared by 3 bases and J by 9 bases, with 5 bases of the junction left unmatched. The CDR3 loop reads CASSFRQGASEQFF. CDR3 nucleotides: TGTGCCAGCAGTTTCAGACAGGGGGCAAGTGAGCAGTTCTTC.

The genes are TRBV4-1 and TRBJ1-6; 7 bases align to TRBD1. CDR1 and CDR2 from the germline V gene are MGHRA and YSYEKL. CDR3 length equals 16 residues. Trimming took 3 bases from V and 3 from J; bases not matched to a gene: 5. The CDR3 bases are TGCGCCAGCAGCCAGTCGGACAGGAGCTATAATTCACCCCTCCACTTT. Translated, it gives CASSQSDRSYNSPLHF.

This clonotype turned up a few times. The V call is TRBV4-1, the J call TRBJ2-7; 11 bases are a match to TRBD2. The J segment lost 2 bases and the V segment lost 6 bases, leaving 6 bases of the junction unmatched. The germline gives CDR1 MGHRA, CDR2 YSYEKL. The CDR3 sequence is 15 residues long. This CDR3 is CASSYTSGGPYEQYF. CDR3 sequence (DNA): TGCGCCAGCAGTTACACTAGCGGGGGTCCCTACGAGCAGTACTTC.

Many counts were recorded for this clonotype. This chain links TRBV5-1 with TRBJ2-1; D uncertain. The CDR3 length is 14 residues. In germline, CDR1 is SGHRS, CDR2 YFSETQ. The V end was cut by 1 base, the J end by 1 base, with 6 bases between. The DNA for the CDR3 is TGCGCCAGCAGCTTGAGTAGTTCCTACAATGAGCAGTTCTTC. This encodes CASSLSSSYNEQFF.

The table lists this clonotype with a few counts. This rearrangement joins TRBV5-1 to TRBJ1-6, with 10 bases that match TRBD1. The CDR3 has 15 residues. Germline V gene lookup returns CDR1 SGHRS and CDR2 YFSETQ. The trim removed 1 base at V and 10 bases at J, leaving 5 bases unmatched. This CDR3 is CASSLRTGGKSPLHF. DNA for the CDR3: TGCGCCAGCAGCTTGCGGACAGGGGGGAAGTCACCCCTCCACTTT.